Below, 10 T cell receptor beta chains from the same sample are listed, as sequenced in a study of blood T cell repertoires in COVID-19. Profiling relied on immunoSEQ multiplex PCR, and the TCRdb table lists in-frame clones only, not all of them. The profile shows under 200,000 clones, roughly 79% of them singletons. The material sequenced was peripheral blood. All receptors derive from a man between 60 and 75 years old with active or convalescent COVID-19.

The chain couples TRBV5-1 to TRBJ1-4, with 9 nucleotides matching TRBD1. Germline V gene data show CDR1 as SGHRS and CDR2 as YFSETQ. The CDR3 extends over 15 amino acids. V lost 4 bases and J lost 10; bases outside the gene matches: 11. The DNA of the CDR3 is TGCGCCAGCAGCCCCTCCGGGACAGGGCCTCCAAAACTGTTTTTT. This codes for CASSPSGTGPPKLFF. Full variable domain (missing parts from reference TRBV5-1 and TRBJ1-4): KAGVTQTPRYLIKTRGQQVTLSCSPISGHRSVSWYQQTPGQGLQFLFEYFSETQRNKGNFPGRFSGRQFSNSRSEMNVSTLELGDSALYLCASSPSGTGPPKLFFGSGTQLSVL.

CDR3 nucleotides: TGTGCCAGTAAGCTGCTCAGACAGGAGGTTCGGGGTGAGCAGTTCTTC. Protein sequence: CASKLLRQEVRGEQFF. V usage is TRBV2 and J usage is TRBJ2-1, with a weak D call TRBD1 (6 bases). The CDR3 covers 16 residues. V lost 9 bases, J lost 9 bases, and 27 bases lay in between. Germline CDR1 is SNHLY and CDR2 is FYNNEI.

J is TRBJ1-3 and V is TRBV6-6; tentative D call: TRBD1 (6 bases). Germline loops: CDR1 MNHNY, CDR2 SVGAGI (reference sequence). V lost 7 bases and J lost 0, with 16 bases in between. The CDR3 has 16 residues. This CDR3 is CASTTGRTSSGNTIYF. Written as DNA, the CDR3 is TGTGCCAGCACTACAGGGAGAACAAGCTCTGGAAACACCATATATTTT.

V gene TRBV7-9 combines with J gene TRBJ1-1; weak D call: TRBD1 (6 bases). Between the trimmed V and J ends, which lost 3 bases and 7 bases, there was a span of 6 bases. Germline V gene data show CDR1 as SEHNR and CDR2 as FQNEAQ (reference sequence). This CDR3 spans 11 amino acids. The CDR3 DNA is TGTGCCAGCAGCTTGGACAGTGAAGCTTTCTTT. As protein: CASSLDSEAFF. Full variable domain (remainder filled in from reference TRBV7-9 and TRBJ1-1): DTGVSQNPRHKITKRGQNVTFRCDPISEHNRLYWYRQTLGQGPEFLTYFQNEAQLEKSRLLSDRFSAERPKGSFSTLEIQRTEQGDSAMYLCASSLDSEAFFGQGTRLTVV.

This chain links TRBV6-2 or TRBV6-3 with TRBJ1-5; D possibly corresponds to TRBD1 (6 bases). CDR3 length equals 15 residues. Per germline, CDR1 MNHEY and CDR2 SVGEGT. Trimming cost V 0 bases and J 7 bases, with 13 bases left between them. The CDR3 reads CASSYSTGLGQPQHF. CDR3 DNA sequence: TGTGCCAGCAGTTACTCGACAGGCTTGGGACAGCCCCAGCATTTT.

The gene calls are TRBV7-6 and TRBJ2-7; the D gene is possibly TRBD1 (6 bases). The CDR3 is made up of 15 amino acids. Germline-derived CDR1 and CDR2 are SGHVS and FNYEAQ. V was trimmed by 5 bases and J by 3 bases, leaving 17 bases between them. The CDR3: CASSQGTPRDYEQYF. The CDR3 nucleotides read TGTGCCAGCAGCCAGGGGACCCCGAGAGACTACGAGCAGTACTTC.

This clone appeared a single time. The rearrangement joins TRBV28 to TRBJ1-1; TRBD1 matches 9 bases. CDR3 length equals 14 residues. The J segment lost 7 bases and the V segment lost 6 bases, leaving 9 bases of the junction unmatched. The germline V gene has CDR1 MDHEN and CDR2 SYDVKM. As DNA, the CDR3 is TGTGCCAGCAGCAGTCCCGGGACAGGGATTGAAGCTTTCTTT. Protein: CASSSPGTGIEAFF.

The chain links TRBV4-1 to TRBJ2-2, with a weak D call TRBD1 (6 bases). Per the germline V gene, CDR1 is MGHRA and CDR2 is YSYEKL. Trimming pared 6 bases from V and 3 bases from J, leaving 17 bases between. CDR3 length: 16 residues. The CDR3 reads CASRLGTQRYTGELFF. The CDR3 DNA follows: TGCGCCAGCAGACTTGGGACACAGAGGTACACCGGGGAGCTGTTTTTT.

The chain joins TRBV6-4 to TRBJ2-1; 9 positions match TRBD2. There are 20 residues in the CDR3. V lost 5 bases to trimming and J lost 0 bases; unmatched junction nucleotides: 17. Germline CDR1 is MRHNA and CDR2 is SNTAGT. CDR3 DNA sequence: TGTGCCAGCAGTCCTATCCCTGGCGGGAGGGCCCTAAGCTCCTACAATGAGCAGTTCTTC. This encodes CASSPIPGGRALSSYNEQFF.

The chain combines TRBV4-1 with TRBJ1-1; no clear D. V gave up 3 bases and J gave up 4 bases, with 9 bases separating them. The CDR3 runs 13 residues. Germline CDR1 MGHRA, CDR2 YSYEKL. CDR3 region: CASSQAGSTEAFF. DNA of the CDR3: TGCGCCAGCAGCCAGGCGGGGAGCACTGAAGCTTTCTTT.